The 14 T cell receptor beta chains below come from one sample, sequenced in a study of T cell responses to AZD1222 COVID-19 vaccine. Generated by immunoSEQ multiplex PCR, the TCRdb table keeps only in-frame clones and is missing some. The table shows 140,000 to 150,000 clones, with 90% to 95% occurring only once. The sequencing here drew on peripheral blood, taken on day 0 of AZD1222 vaccination. The receptors come from an adult in good health.

V is TRBV7-2 and J is TRBJ1-3; no clear D. The V end was cut by 3 bases, the J end by 0 bases, with 9 bases between. Germline V gene lookup returns CDR1 SGHTA and CDR2 FQGNSA. This CDR3 is built from 15 residues. CDR3 bases: TGTGCCAGCAGCTTTCGGGCTCTCTCTGGAAACACCATATATTTT. Translating it yields CASSFRALSGNTIYF.

This clone has just a few counts. The chain combines TRBV5-4 with TRBJ2-2, with D perhaps matching TRBD1 or TRBD2 (5 bases each). CDR1 is SGHNT and CDR2 is YYREEE in the germline V gene (reference sequence). The CDR3 extends over 14 amino acids. The V end was cut by 4 bases, the J end by 0 bases, with 7 bases between. The CDR3 nucleotides read TGTGCCAGCAGCGAGGGGACGAACACCGGGGAGCTGTTTTTT. Translating gives CASSEGTNTGELFF.

This clone is a singleton in its sample. The V and J genes are TRBV7-2 and TRBJ2-2, with D possibly matching TRBD1 (6 bases). This CDR3 contains 15 residues. Trimming took off 5 bases at V and 8 bases at J, with 18 bases between the two ends. CDR1 SGHTA and CDR2 FQGNSA come from the germline V gene. The CDR3 protein is CASSHRDPTGGELFF. The CDR3 DNA follows: TGTGCCAGCAGCCACCGGGACCCTACAGGGGGGGAGCTGTTTTTT.

The rearrangement uses TRBV12-3 or TRBV12-4 and TRBJ2-2; D gene unclear. The V end lost 2 bases, the J end lost 5 bases, and 6 bases lay between the germline ends. This CDR3 region has 13 residues. CDR3 DNA: TGTGCCAGCAGTTTAAGGGTTACCGGGGAGCTGTTTTTT. The encoded protein is CASSLRVTGELFF.

This clone was seen only once. The chain's CDR3 is CASSYAGGGTEAFF. The CDR3 region has the DNA TGTGCCAGCAGTTACGCGGGGGGCGGCACTGAAGCTTTCTTT. V usage is TRBV6-2 or TRBV6-3 and J usage is TRBJ1-1, with a possible D match to TRBD1 (6 bases). In germline, CDR1 is MNHEY, CDR2 SVGEGT. The germline V and J ends were trimmed by 2 bases and 4 bases, with 11 bases remaining between them. CDR3 size: 14 residues.

This clone was detected only a few times. This CDR3 is CASSQVLSYEQYF. CDR3 in DNA: TGCGCCAGCAGCCAAGTTTTATCCTACGAGCAGTACTTC. J is TRBJ2-7 and V is TRBV4-3; D gene uncertain. In germline, CDR1 is LGHNA, CDR2 YSLEER. The V end was cut by 1 base, the J end by 1 base, with 5 bases between. This CDR3 has 13 residues.

This chain links TRBV20-1 with TRBJ1-5, with a possible D match to TRBD1 (6 bases). CDR1 is DFQATT and CDR2 is SNEGSKA in the germline V gene (reference sequence). The CDR3 has 13 amino acids. The V end was cut by 3 bases, the J end by 6 bases, with 12 bases between. The CDR3 bases are TGCAGTGCTAGTGGGGGGGCCCTTCAGCCCCAGCATTTT. It specifies CSASGGALQPQHF.

The chain combines TRBV3-1 (or the pseudogene TRBV3-2) with TRBJ1-2; D might be TRBD1 (5 bases). Per germline, CDR1 LGHDT and CDR2 YNNKEL (reference sequence). The germline V and J ends were trimmed by 3 bases and 4 bases, with 12 bases remaining between them. The CDR3 runs to 14 residues. Here the CDR3 DNA reads TGTGCCAGCAGCCAGACAGTTGGAGGCTATGGCTACACCTTC. Encoded protein: CASSQTVGGYGYTF.

This clone appeared once. This chain connects TRBV18 to TRBJ1-3; D possibly corresponds to TRBD1 (6 bases). CDR1 and CDR2 (germline): KGHSH, LQKENI. V lost 6 bases and J lost 0, with 12 bases in between. The CDR3 runs 15 residues. The CDR3 protein is CASSDTGFSGNTIYF. The DNA for the CDR3 is TGTGCCAGCTCGGATACAGGGTTCTCTGGAAACACCATATATTTT.

The V and J genes are TRBV5-1 and TRBJ2-2; D call uncertain. Per the germline V gene, CDR1 is SGHRS and CDR2 is YFSETQ. This CDR3 comprises 14 residues. Trimming took off 1 base at V and 4 bases at J, with 8 bases between the two ends. CDR3: CASSLTGITGELFF. CDR3 DNA sequence: TGCGCCAGCAGCTTGACGGGTATCACCGGGGAGCTGTTTTTT.

This rearrangement joins TRBV11-3 to TRBJ2-7, with D perhaps TRBD1 or TRBD2 (5 bases each). Germline loops: CDR1 SGHNT, CDR2 YENEEA. This CDR3 has 15 amino acids. V lost 1 base and J lost 3, with 13 bases in between. The CDR3 reads CASSLGGESVYEQYF. DNA for the CDR3: TGTGCCAGCAGCTTAGGAGGGGAGAGTGTCTACGAGCAGTACTTC.

The chain uses TRBV2 and TRBJ1-1, with TRBD1 as a possible D gene (5 bases). V was cut by 7 bases and J by 3 bases, with 9 bases left in between. Germline CDR1 SNHLY, CDR2 FYNNEI. This CDR3 is built from 12 residues. CDR3 sequence reads: CASIGGYTEAFF. CDR3 bases: TGTGCCAGCATCGGGGGGTACACTGAAGCTTTCTTT.

The V and J genes are TRBV28 and TRBJ1-2, with a weak D call TRBD1 (6 bases). V shed 4 bases and J shed 0 bases, with 15 bases lying between them. The CDR3 has 16 amino acids. Germline V lookup: CDR1 MDHEN, CDR2 SYDVKM. The CDR3 bases are TGTGCCAGCAGTTGGAGCATACAGGGTTCTAACTATGGCTACACCTTC. This codes for CASSWSIQGSNYGYTF.

The chain has TRBV19 and TRBJ1-5; possibly TRBD1 for D (5 bases). The CDR3 has 14 amino acids. CDR1 is LNHDA, CDR2 SQIVND, per germline (reference sequence). V gave up 7 bases and J gave up 6 bases, with 16 bases separating them. The CDR3 here is CASNRLGDGQPQHF. CDR3 coding DNA: TGTGCCAGTAACCGCCTGGGGGATGGTCAGCCCCAGCATTTT.